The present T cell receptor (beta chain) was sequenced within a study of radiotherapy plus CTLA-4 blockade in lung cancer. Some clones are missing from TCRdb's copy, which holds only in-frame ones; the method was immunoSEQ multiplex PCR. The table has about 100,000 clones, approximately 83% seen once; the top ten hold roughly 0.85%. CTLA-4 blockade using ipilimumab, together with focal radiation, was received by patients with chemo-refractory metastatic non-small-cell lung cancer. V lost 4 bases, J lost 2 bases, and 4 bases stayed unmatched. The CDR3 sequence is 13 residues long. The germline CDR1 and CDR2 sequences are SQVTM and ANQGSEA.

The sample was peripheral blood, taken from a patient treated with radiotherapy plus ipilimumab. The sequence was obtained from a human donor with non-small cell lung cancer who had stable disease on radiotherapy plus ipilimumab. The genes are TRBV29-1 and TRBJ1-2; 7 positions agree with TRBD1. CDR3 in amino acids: CSVAQGGNYGYTF. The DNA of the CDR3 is TGCAGCGTTGCGCAGGGGGGAAACTATGGCTACACCTTC.